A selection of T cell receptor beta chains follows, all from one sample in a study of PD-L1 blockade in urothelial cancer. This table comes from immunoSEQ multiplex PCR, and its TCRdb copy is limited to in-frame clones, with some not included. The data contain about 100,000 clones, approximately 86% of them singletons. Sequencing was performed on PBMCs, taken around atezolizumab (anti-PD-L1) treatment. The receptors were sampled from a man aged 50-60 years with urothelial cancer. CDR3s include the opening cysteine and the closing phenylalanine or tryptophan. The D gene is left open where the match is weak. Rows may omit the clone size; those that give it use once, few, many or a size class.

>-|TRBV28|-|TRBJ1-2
CASRLQGSGYTF
TGTGCCAGCAGATTACAGGGTTCTGGCTACACCTTC
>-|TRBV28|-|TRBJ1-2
CASSLAGEGYGYTF
TGTGCCAGCAGTTTGGCAGGGGAGGGCTATGGCTACACCTTC
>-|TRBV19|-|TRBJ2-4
CASSDRWGIQYF
TGTGCCAGTAGTGACAGGTGGGGCATTCAGTACTTC
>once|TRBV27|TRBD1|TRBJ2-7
CASSFRGTGVYEQYF
TGTGCCAGCAGTTTTCGCGGGACAGGGGTGTACGAGCAGTACTTC
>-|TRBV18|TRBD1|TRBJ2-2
CASSATTGFGELFF
TGTGCCAGCTCAGCCACGACAGGGTTCGGGGAGCTGTTTTTT
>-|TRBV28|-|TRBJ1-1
CASSLRGEAFF
TGTGCCAGCAGTTTACGAGGGGAAGCTTTCTTT
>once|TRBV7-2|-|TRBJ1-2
CASSRTTGVDGYTF
TGTGCCAGCAGCCGGACGACAGGAGTGGATGGCTACACCTTC
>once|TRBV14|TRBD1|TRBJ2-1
CASSDPGTGQFF
TGTGCCAGCAGCGACCCCGGGACAGGGCAGTTCTTC
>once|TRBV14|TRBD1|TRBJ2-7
CASSLYTGGPYEQYF
TGTGCCAGCAGCTTATATACAGGGGGCCCCTACGAGCAGTACTTC
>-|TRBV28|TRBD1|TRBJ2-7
CASSGTGFSYEQYF
TGTGCCAGCAGCGGGACAGGATTCTCCTACGAGCAGTACTTC
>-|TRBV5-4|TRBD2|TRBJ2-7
CASSRALGLAGETYEQYF
TGTGCCAGCAGCCGGGCCCTTGGACTAGCGGGCGAAACCTACGAGCAGTACTTC
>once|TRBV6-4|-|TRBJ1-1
CASRRHGNTEAFF
TGTGCCAGCAGACGACATGGGAACACTGAAGCTTTCTTT
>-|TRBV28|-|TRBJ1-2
CASSQGGGNYGYTF
TGTGCCAGCAGTCAAGGAGGCGGGAACTATGGCTACACCTTC
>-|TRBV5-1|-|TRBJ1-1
CASSPDSLNTEAFF
TGCGCCAGCAGCCCGGACAGCCTGAACACTGAAGCTTTCTTT
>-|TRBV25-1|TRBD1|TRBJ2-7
CASSVQGAAYEQYF
TGTGCCAGCAGTGTACAGGGGGCGGCCTACGAGCAGTACTTC
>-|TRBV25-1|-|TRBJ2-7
CASSEYIGGSEQYF
TGTGCCAGCAGTGAATATATAGGAGGGTCCGAGCAGTACTTC
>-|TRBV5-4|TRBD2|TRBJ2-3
CASSLGTSGVRTDTQYF
TGTGCCAGCAGCTTGGGTACTAGCGGGGTCCGCACAGATACGCAGTATTTT
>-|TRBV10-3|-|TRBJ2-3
CAISGTGNTDTQYF
TGTGCCATCAGTGGAACCGGGAACACAGATACGCAGTATTTT
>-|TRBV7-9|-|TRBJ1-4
CASSSPEGSEKLFF
TGTGCCAGCAGCTCCCCGGAGGGTAGTGAAAAACTGTTTTTT
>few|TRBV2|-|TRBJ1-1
CASRGRPKAFF
TGTGCCAGCAGGGGGCGTCCGAAGGCTTTCTTT
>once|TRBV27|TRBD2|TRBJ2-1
CASSLPRLAGESNEQFF
TGTGCCAGCAGTCTGCCCCGACTAGCGGGAGAGAGCAATGAGCAGTTCTTC
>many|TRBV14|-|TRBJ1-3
CASSHGGARRNTIYF
TGTGCCAGCAGCCATGGTGGGGCGCGGAGAAACACCATATATTTT
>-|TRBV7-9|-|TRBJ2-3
CASSLIEGVNTQYF
TGTGCCAGCAGCTTAATAGAGGGAGTAAATACGCAGTATTTT